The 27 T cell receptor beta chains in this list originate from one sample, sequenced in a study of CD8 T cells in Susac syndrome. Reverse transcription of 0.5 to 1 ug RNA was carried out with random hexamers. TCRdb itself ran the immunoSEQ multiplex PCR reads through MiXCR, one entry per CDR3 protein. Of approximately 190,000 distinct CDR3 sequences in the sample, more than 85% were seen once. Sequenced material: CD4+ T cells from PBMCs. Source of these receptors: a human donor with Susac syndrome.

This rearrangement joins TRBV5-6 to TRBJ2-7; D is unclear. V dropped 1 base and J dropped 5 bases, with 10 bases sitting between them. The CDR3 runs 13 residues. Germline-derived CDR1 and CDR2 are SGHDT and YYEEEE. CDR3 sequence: CASSLKGRNEQYF. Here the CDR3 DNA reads TGTGCCAGCAGCTTGAAGGGTAGAAACGAGCAGTACTTC.

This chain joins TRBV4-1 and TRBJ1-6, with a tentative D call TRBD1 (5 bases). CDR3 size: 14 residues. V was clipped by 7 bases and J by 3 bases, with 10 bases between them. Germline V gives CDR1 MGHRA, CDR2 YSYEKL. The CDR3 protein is CASKRGLYNSPLHF. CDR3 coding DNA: TGCGCCAGCAAAAGGGGTCTCTATAATTCACCCCTCCACTTT.

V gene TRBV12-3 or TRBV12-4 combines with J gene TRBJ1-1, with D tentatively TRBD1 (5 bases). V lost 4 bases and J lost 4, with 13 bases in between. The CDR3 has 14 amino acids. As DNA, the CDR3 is TGTGCCAGCAGTTGGGGCGGAAGATTCACTGAAGCTTTCTTT. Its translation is CASSWGGRFTEAFF.

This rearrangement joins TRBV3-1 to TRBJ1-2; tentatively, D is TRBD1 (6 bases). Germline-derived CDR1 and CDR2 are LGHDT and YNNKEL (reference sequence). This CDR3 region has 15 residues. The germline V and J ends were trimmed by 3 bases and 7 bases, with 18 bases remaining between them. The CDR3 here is CASSHNGGLVSGYTF. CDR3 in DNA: TGTGCCAGCAGCCATAACGGGGGGCTCGTAAGTGGCTACACCTTC.

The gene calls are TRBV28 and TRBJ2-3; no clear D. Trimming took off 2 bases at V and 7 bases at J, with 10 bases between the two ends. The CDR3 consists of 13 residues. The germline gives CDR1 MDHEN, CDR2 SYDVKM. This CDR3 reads CASSLRVGHTQYF. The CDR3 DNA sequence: TGTGCCAGCAGTTTACGGGTAGGACATACGCAGTATTTT.

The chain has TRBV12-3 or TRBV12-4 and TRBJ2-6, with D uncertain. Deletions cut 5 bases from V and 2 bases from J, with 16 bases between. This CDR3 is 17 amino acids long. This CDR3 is CASSLRPRLAGANVLTF. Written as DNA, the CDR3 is TGTGCCAGCAGTCTTAGACCTCGGTTGGCTGGGGCCAACGTCCTGACTTTC.

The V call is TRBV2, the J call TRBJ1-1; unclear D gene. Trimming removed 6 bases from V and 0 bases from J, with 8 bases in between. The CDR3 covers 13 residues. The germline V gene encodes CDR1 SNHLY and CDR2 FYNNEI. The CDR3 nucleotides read TGTGCCAGCAGGGGGTTAATGAACACTGAAGCTTTCTTT. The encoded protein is CASRGLMNTEAFF.

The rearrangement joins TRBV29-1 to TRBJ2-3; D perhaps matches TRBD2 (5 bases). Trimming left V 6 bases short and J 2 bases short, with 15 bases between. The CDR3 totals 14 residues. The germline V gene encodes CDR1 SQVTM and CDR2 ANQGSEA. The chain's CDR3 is CSVTPRGNTDTQYF. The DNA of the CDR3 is TGCAGCGTGACCCCCCGGGGAAACACAGATACGCAGTATTTT.

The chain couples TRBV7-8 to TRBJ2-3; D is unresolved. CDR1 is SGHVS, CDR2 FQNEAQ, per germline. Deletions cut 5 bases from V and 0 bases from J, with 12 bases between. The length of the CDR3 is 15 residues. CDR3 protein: CASSPRITSTDTQYF. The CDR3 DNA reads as TGTGCCAGCAGCCCACGGATTACTAGCACAGATACGCAGTATTTT.

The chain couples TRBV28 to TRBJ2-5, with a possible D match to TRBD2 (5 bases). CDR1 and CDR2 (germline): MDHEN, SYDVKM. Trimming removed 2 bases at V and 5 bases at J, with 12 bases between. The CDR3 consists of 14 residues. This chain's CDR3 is CASSLPEGTETQYF. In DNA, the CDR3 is TGTGCCAGCAGTTTACCCGAGGGTACCGAGACCCAGTACTTC.

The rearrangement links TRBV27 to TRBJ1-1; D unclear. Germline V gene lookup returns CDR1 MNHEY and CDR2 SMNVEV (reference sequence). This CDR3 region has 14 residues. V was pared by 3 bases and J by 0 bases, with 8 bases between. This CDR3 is CASSFAAMNTEAFF. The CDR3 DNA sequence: TGTGCCAGCAGTTTCGCAGCGATGAACACTGAAGCTTTCTTT.

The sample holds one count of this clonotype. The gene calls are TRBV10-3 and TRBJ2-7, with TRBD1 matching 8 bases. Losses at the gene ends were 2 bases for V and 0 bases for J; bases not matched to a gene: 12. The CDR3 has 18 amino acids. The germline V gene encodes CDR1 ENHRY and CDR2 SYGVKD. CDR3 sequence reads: CAISEKPTGESYSYEQYF. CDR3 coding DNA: TGTGCCATCAGTGAGAAACCGACAGGGGAAAGCTACTCCTACGAGCAGTACTTC.

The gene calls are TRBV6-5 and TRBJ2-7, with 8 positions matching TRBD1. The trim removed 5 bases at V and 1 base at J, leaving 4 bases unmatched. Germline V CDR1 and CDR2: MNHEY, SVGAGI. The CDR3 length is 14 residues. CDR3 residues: CASSTWTGSYEQYF. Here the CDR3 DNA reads TGTGCCAGCAGTACCTGGACAGGGTCCTACGAGCAGTACTTC.

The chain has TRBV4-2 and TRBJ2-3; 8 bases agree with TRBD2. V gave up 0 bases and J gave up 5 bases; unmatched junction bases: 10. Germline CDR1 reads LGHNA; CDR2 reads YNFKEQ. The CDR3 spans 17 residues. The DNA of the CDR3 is TGTGCCAGCAGCCAAGAAAGGGGGGGACTAGGTAGAGATACGCAGTATTTT. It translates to CASSQERGGLGRDTQYF.

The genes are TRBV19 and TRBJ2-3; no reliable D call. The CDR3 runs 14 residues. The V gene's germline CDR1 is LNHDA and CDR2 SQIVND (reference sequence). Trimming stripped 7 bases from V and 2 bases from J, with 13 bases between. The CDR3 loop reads CASKPAQVTDTQYF. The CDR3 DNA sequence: TGTGCCAGTAAACCCGCGCAGGTCACAGATACGCAGTATTTT.

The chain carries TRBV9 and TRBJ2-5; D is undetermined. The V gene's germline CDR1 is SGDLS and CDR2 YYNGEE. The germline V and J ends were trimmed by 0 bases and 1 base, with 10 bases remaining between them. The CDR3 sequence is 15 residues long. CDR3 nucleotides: TGTGCCAGCAGCGTAGGGGTGCGTTTCCAAGAGACCCAGTACTTC. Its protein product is CASSVGVRFQETQYF.

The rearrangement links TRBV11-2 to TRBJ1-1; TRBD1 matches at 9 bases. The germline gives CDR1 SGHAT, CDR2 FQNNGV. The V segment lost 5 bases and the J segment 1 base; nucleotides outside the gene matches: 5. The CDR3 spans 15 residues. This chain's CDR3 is CASSLGQGKNTEAFF. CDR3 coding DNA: TGTGCCAGCAGCCTGGGACAGGGTAAGAACACTGAAGCTTTCTTT.

CDR3 coding DNA: TGTGCCAGCAGCCAAGGACTAGCGGGGGACGCAGGCACCGGGGAGCTGTTTTTT. The encoded protein is CASSQGLAGDAGTGELFF. This rearrangement joins TRBV4-2 to TRBJ2-2, with 12 positions matching TRBD2. Germline CDR1 is LGHNA and CDR2 is YNFKEQ. Trimming cost V 1 base and J 4 bases; bases outside gene matches: 7. This CDR3 is built from 18 residues.

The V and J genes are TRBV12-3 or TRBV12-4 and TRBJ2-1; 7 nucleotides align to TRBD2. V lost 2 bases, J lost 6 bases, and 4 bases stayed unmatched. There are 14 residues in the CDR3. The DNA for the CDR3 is TGTGCCAGCAGTTTAAGAGGGGAGGGCAATGAGCAGTTCTTC. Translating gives CASSLRGEGNEQFF.

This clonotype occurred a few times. The chain's CDR3 is CAWSTPGQFYGYTF. The CDR3 DNA follows: TGTGCCTGGAGTACCCCGGGACAGTTCTATGGCTACACCTTC. The chain is built from TRBV30 and TRBJ1-2, with TRBD1 matching over 7 bases. The CDR3 covers 14 residues. Germline CDR1 and CDR2: GTSNPN and SVGIG (reference sequence). The trim removed 2 bases at V and 4 bases at J, leaving 7 bases unmatched.

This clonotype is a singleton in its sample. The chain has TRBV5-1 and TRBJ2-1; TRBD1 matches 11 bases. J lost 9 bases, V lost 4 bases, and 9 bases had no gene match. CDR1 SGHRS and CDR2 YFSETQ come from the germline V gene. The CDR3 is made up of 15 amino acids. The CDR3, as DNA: TGCGCCAGCAGCGTACGGACAGGGGGCTATGTTGAGCAGTTCTTC. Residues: CASSVRTGGYVEQFF.

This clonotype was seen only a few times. CDR3 nucleotides: TGTGCCAGCAGCGTAGGGGAGGAGACCCAGTACTTC. Protein: CASSVGEETQYF. The chain recombines TRBV9 with TRBJ2-5; D might be TRBD2 (5 bases). This CDR3 region has 12 residues. Germline CDR1 SGDLS, CDR2 YYNGEE. Trimming removed 0 bases from V and 5 bases from J, with 5 bases in between. The complete variable domain, with remaining parts taken from reference TRBV9 and TRBJ2-5, reads DSGVTQTPKHLITATGQRVTLRCSPRSGDLSVYWYQQSLDQGLQFLIQYYNGEERAKGNILERFSAQQFPDLHSELNLSSLELGDSALYFCASSVGEETQYFGPGTRLLVL.

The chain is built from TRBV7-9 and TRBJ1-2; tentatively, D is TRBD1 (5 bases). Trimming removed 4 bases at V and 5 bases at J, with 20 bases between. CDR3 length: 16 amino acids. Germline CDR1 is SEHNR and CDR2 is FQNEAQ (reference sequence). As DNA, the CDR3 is TGTGCCAGCAGCTCCCGACCGGGACTGAGAAAGTATGGCTACACCTTC. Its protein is CASSSRPGLRKYGYTF.

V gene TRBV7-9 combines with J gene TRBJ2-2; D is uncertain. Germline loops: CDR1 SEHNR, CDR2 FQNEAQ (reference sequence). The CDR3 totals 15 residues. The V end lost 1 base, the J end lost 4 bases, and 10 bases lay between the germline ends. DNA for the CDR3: TGTGCCAGCAGCTTAGGACAATTCCTCACCGGGGAGCTGTTTTTT. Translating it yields CASSLGQFLTGELFF.

As DNA, the CDR3 is TGTGCCAGCAGCCCGAGGCCCCTCGGGTACGAGCAGTACTTC. This codes for CASSPRPLGYEQYF. V gene TRBV6-5 combines with J gene TRBJ2-7; D remains unclear. The CDR3 runs 14 residues. Trimming cost V 6 bases and J 4 bases, with 16 bases left between them. Germline CDR1 MNHEY, CDR2 SVGAGI.

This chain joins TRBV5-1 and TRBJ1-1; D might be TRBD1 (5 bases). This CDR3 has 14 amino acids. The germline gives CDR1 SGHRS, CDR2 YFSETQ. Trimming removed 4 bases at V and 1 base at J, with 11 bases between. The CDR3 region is CASSPSTANTEAFF. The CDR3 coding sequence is TGCGCCAGCAGCCCGTCGACAGCGAACACTGAAGCTTTCTTT. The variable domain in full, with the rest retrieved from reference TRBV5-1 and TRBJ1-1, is KAGVTQTPRYLIKTRGQQVTLSCSPISGHRSVSWYQQTPGQGLQFLFEYFSETQRNKGNFPGRFSGRQFSNSRSEMNVSTLELGDSALYLCASSPSTANTEAFFGQGTRLTVV.

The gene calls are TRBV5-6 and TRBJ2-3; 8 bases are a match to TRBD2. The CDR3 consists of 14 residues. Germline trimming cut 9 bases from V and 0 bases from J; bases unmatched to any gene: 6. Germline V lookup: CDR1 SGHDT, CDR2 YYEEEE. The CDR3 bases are TGTGCCACCAAAGCGGGGGCCAGCACAGATACGCAGTATTTT. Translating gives CATKAGASTDTQYF.